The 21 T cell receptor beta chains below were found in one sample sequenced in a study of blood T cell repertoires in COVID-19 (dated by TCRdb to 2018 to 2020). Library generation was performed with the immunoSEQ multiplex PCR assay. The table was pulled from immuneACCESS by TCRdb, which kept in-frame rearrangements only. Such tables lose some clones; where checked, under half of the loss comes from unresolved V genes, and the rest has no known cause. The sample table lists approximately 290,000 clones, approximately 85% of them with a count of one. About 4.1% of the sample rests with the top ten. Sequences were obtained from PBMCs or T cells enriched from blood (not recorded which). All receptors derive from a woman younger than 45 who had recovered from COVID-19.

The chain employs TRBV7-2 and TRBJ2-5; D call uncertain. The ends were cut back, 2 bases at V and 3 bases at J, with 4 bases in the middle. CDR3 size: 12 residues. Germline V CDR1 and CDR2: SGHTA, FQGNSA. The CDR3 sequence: CASSLNKETQYF. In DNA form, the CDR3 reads TGTGCCAGCAGCTTAAATAAAGAGACCCAGTACTTC.

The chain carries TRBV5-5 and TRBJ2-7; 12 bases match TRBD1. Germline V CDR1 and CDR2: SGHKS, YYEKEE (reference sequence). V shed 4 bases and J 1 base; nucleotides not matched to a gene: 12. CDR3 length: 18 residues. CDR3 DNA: TGTGCCAGCAGCGTGGGGATAGGGACAGGGGGCGCGTCCTACGAGCAGTACTTC. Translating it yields CASSVGIGTGGASYEQYF. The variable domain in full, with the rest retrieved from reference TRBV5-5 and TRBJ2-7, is DAGVTQSPTHLIKTRGQQVTLRCSPISGHKSVSWYQQVLGQGPQFIFQYYEKEERGRGNFPDRFSARQFPNYSSELNVNALLLGDSALYLCASSVGIGTGGASYEQYFGPGTRLTVT.

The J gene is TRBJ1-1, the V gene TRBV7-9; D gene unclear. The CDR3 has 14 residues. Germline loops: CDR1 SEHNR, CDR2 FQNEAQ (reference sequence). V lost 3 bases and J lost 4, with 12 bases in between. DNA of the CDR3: TGTGCCAGCAGCTTCCTTAAGCGGGGCACTGAAGCTTTCTTT. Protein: CASSFLKRGTEAFF.

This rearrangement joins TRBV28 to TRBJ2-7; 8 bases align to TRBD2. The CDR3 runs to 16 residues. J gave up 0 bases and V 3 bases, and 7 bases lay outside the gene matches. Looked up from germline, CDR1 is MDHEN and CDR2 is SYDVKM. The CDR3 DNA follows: TGTGCCAGCAGTTTGGCGGGGGGCGGGAGCTCCTACGAGCAGTACTTC. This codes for CASSLAGGGSSYEQYF.

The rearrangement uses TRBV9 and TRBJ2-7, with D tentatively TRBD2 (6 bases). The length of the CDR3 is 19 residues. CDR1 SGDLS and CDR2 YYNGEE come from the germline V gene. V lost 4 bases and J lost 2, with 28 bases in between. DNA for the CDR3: TGTGCCAGCAGCCCCGCTTCTAGCGACTTGGGCGGTTGGGCCTACGAGCAGTACTTC. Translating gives CASSPASSDLGGWAYEQYF.

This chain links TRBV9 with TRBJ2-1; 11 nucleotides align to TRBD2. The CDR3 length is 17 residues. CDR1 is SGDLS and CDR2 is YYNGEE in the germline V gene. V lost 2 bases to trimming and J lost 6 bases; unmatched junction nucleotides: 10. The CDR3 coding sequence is TGTGCCAGCAGCGTGGACGCCGGGACTAGCGGTACCAATGAGCAGTTCTTC. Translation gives CASSVDAGTSGTNEQFF.

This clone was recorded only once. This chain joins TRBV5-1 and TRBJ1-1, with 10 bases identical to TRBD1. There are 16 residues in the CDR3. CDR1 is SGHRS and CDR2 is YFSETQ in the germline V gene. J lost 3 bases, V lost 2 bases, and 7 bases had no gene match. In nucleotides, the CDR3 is TGCGCCAGCAGCTTTGGGGACAGGGGCGGGGACACTGAAGCTTTCTTT. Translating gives CASSFGDRGGDTEAFF.

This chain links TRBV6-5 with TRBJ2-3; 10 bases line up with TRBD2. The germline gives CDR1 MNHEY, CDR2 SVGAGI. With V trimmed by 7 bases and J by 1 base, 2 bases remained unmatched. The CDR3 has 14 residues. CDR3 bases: TGTGCCAGCACCCTAGCGGGAGGCACAGATACGCAGTATTTT. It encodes CASTLAGGTDTQYF.

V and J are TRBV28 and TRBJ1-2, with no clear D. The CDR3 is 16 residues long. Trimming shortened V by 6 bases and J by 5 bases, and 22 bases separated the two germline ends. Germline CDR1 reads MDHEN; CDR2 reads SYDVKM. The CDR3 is CASSRTSGVPVYGYTF. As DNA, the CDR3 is TGTGCCAGCAGCAGAACTAGTGGGGTACCCGTTTATGGCTACACCTTC.

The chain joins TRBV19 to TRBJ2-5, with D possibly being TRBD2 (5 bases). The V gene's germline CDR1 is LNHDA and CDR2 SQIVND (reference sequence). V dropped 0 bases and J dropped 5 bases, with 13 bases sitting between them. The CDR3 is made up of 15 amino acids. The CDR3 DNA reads TGTGCCAGTAGTATAGATCTGCAGAGGGCCGAGACCCAGTACTTC. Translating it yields CASSIDLQRAETQYF.

The CDR3, as DNA: TGTGCCAGCCATTTGCGGGTGGACACTGAAGCTTTCTTT. Translation: CASHLRVDTEAFF. The chain combines TRBV27 with TRBJ1-1; no reliable D call. The V gene's germline CDR1 is MNHEY and CDR2 SMNVEV (reference sequence). The CDR3 has 13 residues. Trimming left V 8 bases short and J 3 bases short, with 13 bases between.

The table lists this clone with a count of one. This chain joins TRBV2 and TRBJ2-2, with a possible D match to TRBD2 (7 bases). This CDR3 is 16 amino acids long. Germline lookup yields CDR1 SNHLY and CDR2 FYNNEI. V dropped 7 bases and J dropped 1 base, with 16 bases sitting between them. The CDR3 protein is CASTRRGGRNTGELFF. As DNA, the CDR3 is TGTGCCAGCACCCGACGCGGGGGCAGGAACACCGGGGAGCTGTTTTTT. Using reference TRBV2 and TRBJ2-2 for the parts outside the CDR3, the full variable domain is EPEVTQTPSHQVTQMGQEVILRCVPISNHLYFYWYRQILGQKVEFLVSFYNNEISEKSEIFDDQFSVERPDGSNFTLKIRSTKLEDSAMYFCASTRRGGRNTGELFFGEGSRLTVL.

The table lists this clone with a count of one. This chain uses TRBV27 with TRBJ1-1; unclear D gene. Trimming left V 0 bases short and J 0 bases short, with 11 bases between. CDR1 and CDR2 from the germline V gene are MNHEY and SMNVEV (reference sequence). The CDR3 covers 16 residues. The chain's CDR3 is CASSLSAFRLNTEAFF. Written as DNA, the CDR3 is TGTGCCAGCAGTTTATCGGCCTTCCGTTTGAACACTGAAGCTTTCTTT.

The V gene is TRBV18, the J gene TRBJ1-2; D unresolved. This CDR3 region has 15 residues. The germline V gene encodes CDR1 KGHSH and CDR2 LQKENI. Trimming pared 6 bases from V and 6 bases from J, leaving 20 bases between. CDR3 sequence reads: CASSGFWRAYNGYTF. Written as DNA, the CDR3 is TGTGCCAGCTCCGGATTTTGGCGGGCGTATAATGGCTACACCTTC. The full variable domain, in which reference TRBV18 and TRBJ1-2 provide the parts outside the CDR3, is NAGVMQNPRHLVRRRGQEARLRCSPMKGHSHVYWYRQLPEEGLKFMVYLQKENIIDESGMPKERFSAEFPKEGPSILRIQQVVRGDSAAYFCASSGFWRAYNGYTFGSGTRLTVV.

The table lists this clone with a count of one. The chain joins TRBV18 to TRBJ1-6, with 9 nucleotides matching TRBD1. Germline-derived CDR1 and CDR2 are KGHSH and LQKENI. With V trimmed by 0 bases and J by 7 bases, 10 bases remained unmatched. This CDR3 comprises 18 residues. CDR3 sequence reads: CASSPPVMGDRDNSPLHF. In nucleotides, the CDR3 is TGTGCCAGCTCACCACCAGTTATGGGGGACAGGGACAATTCACCCCTCCACTTT.

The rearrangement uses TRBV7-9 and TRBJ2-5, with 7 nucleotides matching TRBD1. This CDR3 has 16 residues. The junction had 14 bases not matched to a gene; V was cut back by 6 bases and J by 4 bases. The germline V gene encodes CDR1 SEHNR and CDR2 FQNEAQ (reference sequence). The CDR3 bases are TGTGCCAGCAGACTCCAAGGGGGCAAGGAACGAGAGACCCAGTACTTC. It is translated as CASRLQGGKERETQYF.

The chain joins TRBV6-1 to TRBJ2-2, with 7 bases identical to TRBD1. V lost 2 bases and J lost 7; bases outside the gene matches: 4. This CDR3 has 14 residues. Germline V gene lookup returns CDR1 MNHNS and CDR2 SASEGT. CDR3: CASSELTGLGELFF. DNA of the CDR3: TGTGCCAGCAGTGAACTGACAGGGCTCGGGGAGCTGTTTTTT.

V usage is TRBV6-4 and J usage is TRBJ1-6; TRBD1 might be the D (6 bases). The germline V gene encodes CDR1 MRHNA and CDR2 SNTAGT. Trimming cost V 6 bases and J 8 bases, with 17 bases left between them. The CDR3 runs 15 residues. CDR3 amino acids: CASRVNQGRDSPLHF. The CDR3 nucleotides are TGTGCCAGCAGGGTGAACCAGGGGAGGGATTCACCCCTCCACTTT.

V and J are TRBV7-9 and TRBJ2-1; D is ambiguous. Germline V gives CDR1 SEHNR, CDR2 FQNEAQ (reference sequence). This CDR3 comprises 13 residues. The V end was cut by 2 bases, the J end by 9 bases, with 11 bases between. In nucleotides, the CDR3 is TGTGCCAGCAGCTTACCTTGGGCTACTGAGCAGTTCTTC. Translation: CASSLPWATEQFF.

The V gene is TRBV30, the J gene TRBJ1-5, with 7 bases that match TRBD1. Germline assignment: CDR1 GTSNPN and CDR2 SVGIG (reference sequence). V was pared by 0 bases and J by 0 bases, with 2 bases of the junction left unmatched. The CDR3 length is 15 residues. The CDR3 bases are TGTGCCTGGAGTGTAGGGACAGATAGCAATCAGCCCCAGCATTTT. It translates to CAWSVGTDSNQPQHF.

The CDR3 DNA reads TGTGCCAGCAGTGAAGCTTGGCAGGATAACTATGGCTACACCTTC. Protein sequence: CASSEAWQDNYGYTF. This chain links TRBV6-1 with TRBJ1-2; D gene ambiguous. V lost 0 bases and J 1 base, leaving 9 bases between the germline ends. This CDR3 comprises 15 residues. Germline loops: CDR1 MNHNS, CDR2 SASEGT.